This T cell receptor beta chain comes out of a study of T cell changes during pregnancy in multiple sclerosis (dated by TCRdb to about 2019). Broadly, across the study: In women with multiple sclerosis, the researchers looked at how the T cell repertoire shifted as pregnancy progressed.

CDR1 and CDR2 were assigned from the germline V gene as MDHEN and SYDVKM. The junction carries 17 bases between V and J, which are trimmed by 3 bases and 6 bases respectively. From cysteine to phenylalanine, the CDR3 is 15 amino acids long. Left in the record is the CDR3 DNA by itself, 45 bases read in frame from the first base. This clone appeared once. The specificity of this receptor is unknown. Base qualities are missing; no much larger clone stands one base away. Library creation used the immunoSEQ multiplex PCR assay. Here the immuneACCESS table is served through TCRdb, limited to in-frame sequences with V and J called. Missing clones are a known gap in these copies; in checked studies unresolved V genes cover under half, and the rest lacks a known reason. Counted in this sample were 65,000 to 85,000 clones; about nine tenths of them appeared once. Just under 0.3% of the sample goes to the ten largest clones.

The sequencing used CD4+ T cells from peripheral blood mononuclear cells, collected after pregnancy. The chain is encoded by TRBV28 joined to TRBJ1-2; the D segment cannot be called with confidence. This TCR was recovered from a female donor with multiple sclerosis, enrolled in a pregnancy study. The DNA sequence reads TGTGCCAGCAGTTTTCTTAGGACCGGGGTTAATGGCTACACCTTC. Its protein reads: CASSFLRTGVNGYTF.